Given below is one T cell receptor beta chain in context. The data were obtained in a study of blood T cell repertoires in COVID-19. About the research overall: Nucleic acid was either cDNA or gDNA, and it came from T cells, B-cell-depleted T cells, or PBMCs.

The repertoire was sequenced with immunoSEQ multiplex PCR; TCRdb's copy has only in-frame clones and lacks some. The sample lists some 71,000 clones, around 90% seen once, with approximately 5.3% in the top ten. Germline V gene lookup returns CDR1 GTSNPN and CDR2 SVGIG (reference sequence). CDR3 length: 13 residues. Sequences were obtained from peripheral blood. The gene calls are TRBV30 and TRBJ1-2; D call uncertain. This clonotype was sampled from a man aged 50 to 60 with acute or convalescent COVID-19. CDR3 DNA sequence: TGTGTTGGAGTCACGACGGGAAACTATGGCTACACCTTC. Protein: CVGVTTGNYGYTF.